This TCR beta chain was found in a study of cytomegalovirus exposure and HLA in healthy donors. Study-level findings and limits: 164 TCR beta chains were listed as cytomegalovirus-associated. In a later analysis, first-cohort TCR clusters were found to tend to co-occur in the 100 to 150 validation repertoires. According to reports, the classifier identified cytomegalovirus status with high specificity and sensitivity.

The study drew the donors from its 120-subject validation cohort, separate from the approximately 690-subject first cohort. Germline assignment: CDR1 SGDLS and CDR2 YYNGEE. The CDR3 totals 14 residues. Unmatched junction bases numbered 1, after V lost 0 bases and J lost 6 bases. Data came from immunoSEQ multiplex PCR; TCRdb stores just in-frame clones and leaves some out. The sample shows around 200,000 clones, around 81% of them seen only once. A remark on this clone: Its antigen remains unknown.

This TCR derives from a woman aged 18-30 years in good health and CMV-seropositive. Sequenced sample: PBMCs. The chain employs TRBV9 and TRBJ2-2; 8 bases align to TRBD2. In DNA form, the CDR3 reads TGTGCCAGCAGCGTAGCAGCGGGAGCCGGGGAGCTGTTTTTT. This codes for CASSVAAGAGELFF.